A single sample gave rise to the 10 T cell receptor beta chains below, sequenced in a study of T cells after yellow fever vaccination. TCRdb passed the 5' RACE reads through MiXCR, listing each CDR3 protein once. The sample lists approximately 120,000 distinct CDR3 sequences, roughly 6.7% occurring once. Here the sequenced sample was CD4+ T cells sorted from PBMCs, taken 10 days after the first yellow fever vaccination. The origin of the receptors is a man aged 18 to 29 who received the YFV17D yellow fever vaccine.

This chain uses TRBV6-5 with TRBJ2-1; D possibly uses TRBD1 or TRBD2 (5 bases each). In germline, CDR1 is MNHEY, CDR2 SVGAGI. Trimming took off 0 bases at V and 9 bases at J, with 15 bases between the two ends. The CDR3 is 15 amino acids. The CDR3 here is CASSYSPGDGGEQFF. Here the CDR3 DNA reads TGTGCCAGCAGTTACTCACCTGGGGATGGGGGTGAGCAGTTCTTC.

This clonotype was found many times. V and J are TRBV12-3 or TRBV12-4 and TRBJ2-7; a possible D gene is TRBD1 (6 bases). The CDR3 is 16 residues long. V shed 5 bases and J shed 4 bases, with 21 bases lying between them. CDR3 residues: CASSPGFGGFSYEQYF. As DNA, the CDR3 is TGTGCCAGCAGTCCTGGGTTTGGGGGCTTTTCTTACGAGCAGTACTTC.

This clonotype occurred a few times. This rearrangement joins TRBV6-1 to TRBJ2-5, with TRBD1 matching 12 bases. The CDR3 is 16 residues long. CDR1 is MNHNS, CDR2 SASEGT, per germline. V was clipped by 6 bases and J by 4 bases; unmatched bases: 9. The CDR3 region is CASRAIRDRGRETQYF. In nucleotides, the CDR3 is TGTGCCAGCAGAGCAATCCGGGACAGGGGGCGAGAGACCCAGTACTTC.

This clonotype appeared many times. The V gene is TRBV5-1, the J gene TRBJ2-1; D is possibly TRBD2 (7 bases). Deletions cut 1 base from V and 7 bases from J, with 12 bases between. This CDR3 has 14 residues. CDR1 and CDR2 from the germline V gene are SGHRS and YFSETQ. The CDR3 DNA sequence: TGCGCCAGCAGCTTGAATCGGGGGGCGAATGAGCAGTTCTTC. Translated: CASSLNRGANEQFF.

This clonotype was seen at least ten times. The rearrangement joins TRBV29-1 to TRBJ1-1; D not certain. Germline assignment: CDR1 SQVTM and CDR2 ANQGSEA. The CDR3 contains 11 residues. V was trimmed by 4 bases and J by 1 base, leaving 4 bases between them. CDR3 nucleotides: TGCAGCGTTGCCAAGAACACTGAAGCTTTCTTT. It translates to CSVAKNTEAFF.

This clonotype has at least ten counts. The V gene is TRBV9, the J gene TRBJ2-2; unclear D gene. Germline loops: CDR1 SGDLS, CDR2 YYNGEE. This CDR3 has 12 amino acids. V was pared by 4 bases and J by 3 bases, with 4 bases between. CDR3 DNA sequence: TGTGCCAGCAGCAGGTACACCGGGGAGCTGTTTTTT. Translating it yields CASSRYTGELFF.

The table lists this clonotype with many counts. The chain carries TRBV27 and TRBJ1-2, with 8 positions matching TRBD1. The ends lost 5 bases at V and 3 bases at J; junction bases unmatched: 14. The CDR3 is 17 amino acids. The germline gives CDR1 MNHEY, CDR2 SMNVEV (reference sequence). The CDR3 protein is CASSVQGALGYYYGYTF. CDR3 nucleotides: TGTGCCAGCAGTGTCCAGGGGGCTTTAGGATACTACTATGGCTACACCTTC.

This clonotype was recorded many times. The V gene is TRBV11-2, the J gene TRBJ1-6, with D possibly matching TRBD1 (6 bases). CDR1 and CDR2 from the germline V gene are SGHAT and FQNNGV. V was trimmed by 4 bases and J by 11 bases, leaving 15 bases between them. The CDR3 runs to 14 residues. The CDR3 protein is CASSSNRGRPPLHF. The CDR3 DNA is TGTGCCAGCAGCTCAAATAGGGGGAGGCCACCCCTCCACTTT.

This clonotype came up many times. The chain has TRBV6-1 and TRBJ1-1, with D perhaps matching TRBD1 (6 bases). Germline lookup yields CDR1 MNHNS and CDR2 SASEGT. V was shortened by 6 bases and J by 4 bases, with 18 bases between the two germline ends. The CDR3 extends over 15 amino acids. CDR3 loop: CASSPHRVRGTEAFF. The CDR3 DNA follows: TGTGCCAGCAGCCCACACAGGGTACGAGGCACTGAAGCTTTCTTT.

This clonotype was found many times. The rearrangement joins TRBV7-6 to TRBJ2-1, with 14 bases aligning to TRBD2. The V gene's germline CDR1 is SGHVS and CDR2 FNYEAQ. V lost 4 bases and J lost 9; bases outside the gene matches: 17. This CDR3 has 19 residues. CDR3 region: CASSSLARSTSGGGSEQFF. CDR3 bases: TGTGCCAGCAGCTCATTAGCCCGATCGACTAGCGGGGGGGGGAGTGAGCAGTTCTTC. The whole variable domain, remainder taken from reference TRBV7-6 and TRBJ2-1, is GAGVSQSPRYKVTKRGQDVALRCDPISGHVSLYWYRQALGQGPEFLTYFNYEAQQDKSGLPNDRFSAERPEGSISTLTIQRTEQRDSAMYRCASSSLARSTSGGGSEQFFGPGTRLTVL.